One and the same sample provided the 14 T cell receptor beta chains below, sequenced in a study of identical twins. TCRdb reprocessed the 5' RACE reads with MiXCR, giving one entry per CDR3 protein. The sample consists of about 210,000 distinct CDR3 sequences, approximately 9% of them appearing once. The source material was memory (CD45RO+) T cells sorted from blood. All receptors come from a woman between 18 and 30 years old in good health.

This clonotype was seen more than once but under ten times. This chain uses TRBV28 with TRBJ2-7; D is unclear. V was shortened by 5 bases and J by 0 bases, with 14 bases between the two germline ends. Per the germline V gene, CDR1 is MDHEN and CDR2 is SYDVKM. The length of the CDR3 is 15 residues. CDR3 residues: CASSPIDISSYEQYF. CDR3 coding DNA: TGTGCCAGCAGTCCTATTGACATTAGCTCCTACGAGCAGTACTTC.

V gene TRBV20-1 combines with J gene TRBJ2-3, with D maybe TRBD1 (6 bases). Germline CDR1 DFQATT, CDR2 SNEGSKA (reference sequence). Between the trimmed V and J ends, which lost 5 bases and 1 base, there was a span of 19 bases. The CDR3 length is 16 residues. As DNA, the CDR3 is TGCAGTGCTGCCGATGAACAGGGAATCGGCACAGATACGCAGTATTTT. Its protein product is CSAADEQGIGTDTQYF.

In this sample, this clonotype turned up a few times. The chain employs TRBV7-3 and TRBJ2-7; D could derive from TRBD1 or TRBD2 (6 bases each). CDR3 size: 17 residues. Germline V gene sequence: CDR1 SGHTA, CDR2 FQGTGA. Trimming took 0 bases from V and 0 from J, leaving 15 bases between them. The CDR3 region is CASSLTAPGGGSYEQYF. The CDR3 DNA follows: TGTGCCAGCAGCTTAACTGCCCCTGGAGGGGGCTCCTACGAGCAGTACTTC. The whole variable domain, remainder taken from reference TRBV7-3 and TRBJ2-7, is GAGVSQTPSNKVTEKGKYVELRCDPISGHTALYWYRQSLGQGPEFLIYFQGTGAADDSGLPNDRFFAVRPEGSVSTLKIQRTERGDSAVYLCASSLTAPGGGSYEQYFGPGTRLTVT.

The chain links TRBV7-9 to TRBJ2-5; D remains unclear. Germline CDR1 SEHNR, CDR2 FQNEAQ (reference sequence). The ends were cut back, 6 bases at V and 1 base at J, with 9 bases in the middle. This CDR3 region has 13 residues. The DNA for the CDR3 is TGTGCCAGCAGGCGTACGGGCCAAGAGACCCAGTACTTC. Protein product: CASRRTGQETQYF.

This clonotype was counted a few times. The chain recombines TRBV11-2 with TRBJ1-6; D gene uncertain. Trimming left V 1 base short and J 11 bases short, with 12 bases between. CDR1 is SGHAT and CDR2 is FQNNGV in the germline V gene. This CDR3 region has 14 residues. This CDR3 is CASSLVFGDAPLHF. In DNA, the CDR3 is TGTGCCAGCAGCTTAGTTTTCGGGGATGCACCCCTCCACTTT.

This rearrangement joins TRBV29-1 to TRBJ1-1; 7 bases align to TRBD1. J was trimmed by 4 bases and V by 7 bases; bases with no gene match: 12. The V gene's germline CDR1 is SQVTM and CDR2 ANQGSEA. The CDR3 runs to 14 residues. The CDR3, as DNA: TGCAGCGGGACGAAGACAGGGTCGGGCACTGAAGCTTTCTTT. Translating gives CSGTKTGSGTEAFF.

In this sample, this clonotype turned up many times. The rearrangement links TRBV5-1 to TRBJ1-1, with 8 nucleotides matching TRBD1. V was pared by 3 bases and J by 0 bases, with 7 bases of the junction left unmatched. This CDR3 comprises 16 residues. CDR1 SGHRS and CDR2 YFSETQ come from the germline V gene. In nucleotides, the CDR3 is TGCGCCAGCAGCTCCGGGACAGGAGAGATGAACACTGAAGCTTTCTTT. This encodes CASSSGTGEMNTEAFF. Filled out from reference TRBV5-1 and TRBJ1-1, the complete variable domain reads KAGVTQTPRYLIKTRGQQVTLSCSPISGHRSVSWYQQTPGQGLQFLFEYFSETQRNKGNFPGRFSGRQFSNSRSEMNVSTLELGDSALYLCASSSGTGEMNTEAFFGQGTRLTVV.

The chain uses TRBV12-3 or TRBV12-4 and TRBJ2-7; 9 bases are a match to TRBD1. The CDR3 runs to 13 residues. The ends lost 6 bases at V and 9 bases at J; junction bases unmatched: 9. CDR3: CASSLTGGNGQYF. CDR3 nucleotides: TGTGCCAGCAGCTTGACAGGGGGTAACGGGCAGTACTTC.

CDR3 in DNA: TGTGCCAGCAGCTATCTGCAGGGGGGCACAGATACGCAGTATTTT. Encoded protein: CASSYLQGGTDTQYF. The chain combines TRBV5-6 with TRBJ2-3; 7 positions match TRBD1. V lost 3 bases to trimming and J lost 1 base; unmatched junction nucleotides: 5. The CDR3 is 15 amino acids. Per the germline V gene, CDR1 is SGHDT and CDR2 is YYEEEE.

The rearrangement links TRBV12-3 or TRBV12-4 to TRBJ2-7; D is possibly TRBD1 or TRBD2 (6 bases each). Trimming took off 5 bases at V and 4 bases at J, with 27 bases between the two ends. The CDR3 runs to 18 residues. The CDR3 loop is CASSRGTRPGTPLYEQYF. CDR3 nucleotide sequence: TGTGCCAGCAGTCGCGGGACCCGCCCCGGGACACCTCTTTACGAGCAGTACTTC.

This clonotype showed up many times. V and J are TRBV6-6 and TRBJ1-2; D unclear. The V end lost 4 bases, the J end lost 5 bases, and 2 bases lay between the germline ends. There are 10 residues in the CDR3. Germline assignment: CDR1 MNHNY and CDR2 SVGAGI (reference sequence). CDR3 region: CASSSYGYTF. In DNA form, the CDR3 reads TGTGCCAGCAGTTCGTATGGCTACACCTTC.

Ten or more counts support this clonotype. This chain uses TRBV2 with TRBJ2-4; 8 bases fit TRBD1. The CDR3 consists of 15 residues. Trimming removed 6 bases from V and 5 bases from J; junction bases left unmatched: 9. The germline V gene has CDR1 SNHLY and CDR2 FYNNEI. Written as DNA, the CDR3 is TGTGCCAGCAGCCGACAGGGGACGCGCGAAAACATTCAGTACTTC. It translates to CASSRQGTRENIQYF.

V and J are TRBV7-2 and TRBJ2-2, with 12 positions matching TRBD2. The junction had 10 bases not matched to a gene; V was cut back by 3 bases and J by 8 bases. Germline V lookup: CDR1 SGHTA, CDR2 FQGNSA. The CDR3 length is 17 residues. The CDR3 loop reads CASSFPLAGGPGGELFF. The CDR3 DNA follows: TGTGCCAGCAGCTTTCCGCTAGCGGGAGGGCCAGGGGGGGAGCTGTTTTTT.

This clonotype was seen a few times. The chain carries TRBV2 and TRBJ2-7; D is undetermined. The germline CDR1 and CDR2 sequences are SNHLY and FYNNEI. This CDR3 contains 14 residues. Trimming shortened V by 3 bases and J by 0 bases, and 9 bases separated the two germline ends. Written as DNA, the CDR3 is TGTGCCAGCAGTGAGTCGGAAAGCTCCTACGAGCAGTACTTC. Amino acids: CASSESESSYEQYF.